This TCR beta chain was sequenced for a study of T cells in Graves' hyperthyroidism and ophthalmopathy. V was cut by 0 bases and J by 2 bases, with 7 bases left in between. The CDR3 extends over 14 amino acids. Germline CDR1 is SGHRS and CDR2 is YFSETQ. Uncontrolled infection, other autoimmune disease, pregnancy or lactation barred patients from enrollment. The sample holds many counts of this clonotype. Its antigen is still unknown. Amplification of TCR beta CDR3 regions used RNA as the template. The study used the HTBI primer set for a first-round RT-PCR of the TCR CDR3. A single record per CDR3 protein comes from TCRdb applying MiXCR to the multiplex PCR reads. Of 250,000 to 400,000 distinct CDR3 sequences in the sample, roughly an eighth are singletons; the top ten hold 34%. Whole-study results and caveats: Blood held most thyroid clonotypes expanded above 0.001 frequency.

The sequenced sample consisted of blood. The chain combines TRBV5-1 with TRBJ2-3; D gene uncertain. This TCR was sampled from a middle-aged woman with Graves' ophthalmopathy. The CDR3 coding sequence is TGCGCCAGCAGCTTGGAACCTAACACAGATACGCAGTATTTT. The encoded protein is CASSLEPNTDTQYF.